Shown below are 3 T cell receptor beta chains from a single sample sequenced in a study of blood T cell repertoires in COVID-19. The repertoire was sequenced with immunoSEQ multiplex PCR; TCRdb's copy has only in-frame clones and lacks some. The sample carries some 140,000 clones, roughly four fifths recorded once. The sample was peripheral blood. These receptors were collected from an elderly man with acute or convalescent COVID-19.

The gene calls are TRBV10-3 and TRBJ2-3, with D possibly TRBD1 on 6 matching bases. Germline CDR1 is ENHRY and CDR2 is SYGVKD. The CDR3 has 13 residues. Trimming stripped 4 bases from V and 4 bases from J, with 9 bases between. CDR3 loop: CAISVQGPDTQYF. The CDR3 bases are TGTGCCATCAGTGTACAGGGTCCAGATACGCAGTATTTT.

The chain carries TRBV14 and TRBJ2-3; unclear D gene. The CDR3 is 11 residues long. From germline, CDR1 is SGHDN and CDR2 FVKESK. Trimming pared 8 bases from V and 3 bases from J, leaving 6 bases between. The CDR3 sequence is CASGDTDTQYF. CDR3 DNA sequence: TGTGCCAGCGGAGATACAGATACGCAGTATTTT.

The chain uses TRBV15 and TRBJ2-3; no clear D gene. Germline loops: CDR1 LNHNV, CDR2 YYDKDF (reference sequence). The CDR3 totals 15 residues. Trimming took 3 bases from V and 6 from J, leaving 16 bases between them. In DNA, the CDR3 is TGTGCCACCAGCAGCATGAGGTCCCGAACGGATACGCAGTATTTT. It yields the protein CATSSMRSRTDTQYF.